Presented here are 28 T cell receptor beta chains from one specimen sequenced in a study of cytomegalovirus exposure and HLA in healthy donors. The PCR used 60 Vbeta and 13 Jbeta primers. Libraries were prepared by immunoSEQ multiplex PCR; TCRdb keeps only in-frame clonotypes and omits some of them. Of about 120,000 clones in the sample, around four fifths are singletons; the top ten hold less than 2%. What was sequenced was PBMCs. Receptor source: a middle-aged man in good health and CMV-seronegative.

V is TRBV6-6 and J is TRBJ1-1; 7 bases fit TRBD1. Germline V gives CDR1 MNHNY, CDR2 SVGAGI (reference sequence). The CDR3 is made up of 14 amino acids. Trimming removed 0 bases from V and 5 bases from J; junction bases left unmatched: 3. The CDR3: CASSYSTGLTEAFF. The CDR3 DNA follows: TGTGCCAGCAGTTACTCGACAGGGCTGACTGAAGCTTTCTTT.

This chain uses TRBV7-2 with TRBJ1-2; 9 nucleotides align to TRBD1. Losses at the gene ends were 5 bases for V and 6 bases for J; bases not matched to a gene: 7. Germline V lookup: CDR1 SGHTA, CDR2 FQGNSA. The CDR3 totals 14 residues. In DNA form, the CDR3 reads TGTGCCAGCAGCGATTACGGACAGGGGAATGGCTACACCTTC. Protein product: CASSDYGQGNGYTF.

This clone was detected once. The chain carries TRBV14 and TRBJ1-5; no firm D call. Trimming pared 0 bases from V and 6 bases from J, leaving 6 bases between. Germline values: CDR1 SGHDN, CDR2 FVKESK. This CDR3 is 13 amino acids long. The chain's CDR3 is CASSQDGRQPQHF. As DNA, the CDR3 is TGTGCCAGCAGCCAAGATGGGCGTCAGCCCCAGCATTTT.

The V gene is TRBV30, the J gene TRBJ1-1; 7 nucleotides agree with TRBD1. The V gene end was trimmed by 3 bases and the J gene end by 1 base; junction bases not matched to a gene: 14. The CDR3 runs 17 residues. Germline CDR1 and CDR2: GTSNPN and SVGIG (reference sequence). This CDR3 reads CAWRPQRQGRRNTEAFF. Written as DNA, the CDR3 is TGTGCCTGGAGGCCCCAACGACAGGGCAGACGGAACACTGAAGCTTTCTTT.

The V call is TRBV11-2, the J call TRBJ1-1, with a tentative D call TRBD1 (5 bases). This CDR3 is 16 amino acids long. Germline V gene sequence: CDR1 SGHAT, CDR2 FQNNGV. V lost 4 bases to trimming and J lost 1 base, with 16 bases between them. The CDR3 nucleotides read TGTGCCAGCAGCTCAGTCCAGGGCTGGCCGAACACTGAAGCTTTCTTT. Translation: CASSSVQGWPNTEAFF.

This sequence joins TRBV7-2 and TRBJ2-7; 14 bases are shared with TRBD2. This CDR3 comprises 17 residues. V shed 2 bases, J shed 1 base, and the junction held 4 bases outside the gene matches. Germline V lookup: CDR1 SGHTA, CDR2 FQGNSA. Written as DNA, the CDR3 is TGTGCCAGCAGCTTAAGGACTAGCGGGGGGCCTTCCTACGAGCAGTACTTC. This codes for CASSLRTSGGPSYEQYF.

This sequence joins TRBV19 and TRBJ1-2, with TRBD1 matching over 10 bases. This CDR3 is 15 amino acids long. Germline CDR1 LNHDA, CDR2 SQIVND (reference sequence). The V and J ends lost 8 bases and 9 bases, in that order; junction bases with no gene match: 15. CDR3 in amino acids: CASLTRTGGKFSYTF. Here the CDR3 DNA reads TGTGCCAGTCTCACGCGGACAGGGGGTAAATTTAGCTACACCTTC.

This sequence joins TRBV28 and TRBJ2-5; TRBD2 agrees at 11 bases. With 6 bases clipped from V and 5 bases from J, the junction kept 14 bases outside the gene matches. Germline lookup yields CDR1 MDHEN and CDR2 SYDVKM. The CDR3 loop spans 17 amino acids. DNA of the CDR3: TGTGCCAGCAGCTTAGACCCGGTAGCGGGAGGGGGGGAGACCCAGTACTTC. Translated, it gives CASSLDPVAGGGETQYF.

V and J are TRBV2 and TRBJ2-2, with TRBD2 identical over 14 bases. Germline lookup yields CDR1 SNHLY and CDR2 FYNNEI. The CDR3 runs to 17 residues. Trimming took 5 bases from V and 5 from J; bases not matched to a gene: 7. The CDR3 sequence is CASSRLAGGPRTGELFF. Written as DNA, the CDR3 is TGTGCCAGCAGTCGACTAGCGGGAGGGCCGAGGACCGGGGAGCTGTTTTTT.

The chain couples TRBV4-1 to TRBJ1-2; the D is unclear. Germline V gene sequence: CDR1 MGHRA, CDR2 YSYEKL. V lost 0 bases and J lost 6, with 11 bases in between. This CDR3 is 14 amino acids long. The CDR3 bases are TGCGCCAGCAGCCAAGAATCCTGGCGGGATGGCTACACCTTC. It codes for CASSQESWRDGYTF.

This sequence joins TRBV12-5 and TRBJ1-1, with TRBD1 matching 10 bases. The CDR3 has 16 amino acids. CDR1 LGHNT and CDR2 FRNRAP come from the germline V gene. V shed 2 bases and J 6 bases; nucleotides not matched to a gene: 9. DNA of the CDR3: TGTGCTAGTGGTTTGAATGTCGACAGGGGGCGCGCTGAAGCTTTCTTT. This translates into CASGLNVDRGRAEAFF.

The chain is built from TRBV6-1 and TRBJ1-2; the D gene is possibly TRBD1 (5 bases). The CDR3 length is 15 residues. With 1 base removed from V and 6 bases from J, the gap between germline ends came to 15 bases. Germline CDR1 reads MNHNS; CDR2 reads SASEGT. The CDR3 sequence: CASSEVEGRLDGYTF. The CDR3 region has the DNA TGTGCCAGCAGTGAAGTGGAGGGGCGCCTAGATGGCTACACCTTC.

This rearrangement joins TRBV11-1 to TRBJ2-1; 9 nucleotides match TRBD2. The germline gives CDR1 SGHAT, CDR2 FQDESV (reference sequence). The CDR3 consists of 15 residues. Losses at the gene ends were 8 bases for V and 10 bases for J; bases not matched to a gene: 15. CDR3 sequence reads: CASQNGAGGPREQFF. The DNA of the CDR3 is TGTGCCAGCCAAAACGGGGCGGGAGGGCCACGGGAGCAGTTCTTC.

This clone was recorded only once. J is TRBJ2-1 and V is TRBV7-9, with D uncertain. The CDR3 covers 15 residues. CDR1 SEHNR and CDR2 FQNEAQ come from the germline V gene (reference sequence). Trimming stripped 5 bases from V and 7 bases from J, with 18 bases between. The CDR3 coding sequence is TGTGCCAGCAGCCAAAATCTAGGAGTTTGGAATGAGCAGTTCTTC. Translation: CASSQNLGVWNEQFF.

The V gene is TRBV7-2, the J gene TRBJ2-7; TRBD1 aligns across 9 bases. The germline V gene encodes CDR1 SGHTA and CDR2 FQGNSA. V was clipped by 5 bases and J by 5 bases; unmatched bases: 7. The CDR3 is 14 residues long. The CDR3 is CASSGWDRAHEQYF. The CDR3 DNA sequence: TGTGCCAGCAGCGGATGGGACAGGGCCCACGAGCAGTACTTC.

The chain's CDR3 is CASRLAGVRNEQFF. CDR3 nucleotides: TGTGCCAGCAGATTAGCGGGAGTACGGAATGAGCAGTTCTTC. This chain connects TRBV19 to TRBJ2-1, with 9 nucleotides matching TRBD2. CDR3 length: 14 amino acids. Looked up from germline, CDR1 is LNHDA and CDR2 is SQIVND (reference sequence). J gave up 7 bases and V 9 bases, and 10 bases lay outside the gene matches.

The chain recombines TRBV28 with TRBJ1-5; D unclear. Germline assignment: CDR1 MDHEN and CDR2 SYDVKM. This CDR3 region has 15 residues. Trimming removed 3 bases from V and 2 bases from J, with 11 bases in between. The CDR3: CASSLAEGGNQPQHF. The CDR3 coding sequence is TGTGCCAGCAGTTTGGCGGAGGGTGGCAATCAGCCCCAGCATTTT.

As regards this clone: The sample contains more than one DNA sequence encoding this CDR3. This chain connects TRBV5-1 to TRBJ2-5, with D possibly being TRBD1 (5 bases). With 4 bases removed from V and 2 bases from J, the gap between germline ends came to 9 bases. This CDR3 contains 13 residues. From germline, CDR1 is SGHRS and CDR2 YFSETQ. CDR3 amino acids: CASSQRQQETQYF. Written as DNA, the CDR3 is TGCGCCAGCAGCCAAAGACAGCAAGAGACCCAGTACTTC. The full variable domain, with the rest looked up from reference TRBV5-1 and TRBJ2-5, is KAGVTQTPRYLIKTRGQQVTLSCSPISGHRSVSWYQQTPGQGLQFLFEYFSETQRNKGNFPGRFSGRQFSNSRSEMNVSTLELGDSALYLCASSQRQQETQYFGPGTRLLVL.

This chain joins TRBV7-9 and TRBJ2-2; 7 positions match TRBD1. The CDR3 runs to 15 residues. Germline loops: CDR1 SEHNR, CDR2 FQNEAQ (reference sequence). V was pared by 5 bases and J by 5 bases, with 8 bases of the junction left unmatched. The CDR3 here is CASSQGGAGTGELFF. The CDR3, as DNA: TGTGCCAGCAGCCAAGGGGGCGCCGGGACCGGGGAGCTGTTTTTT.

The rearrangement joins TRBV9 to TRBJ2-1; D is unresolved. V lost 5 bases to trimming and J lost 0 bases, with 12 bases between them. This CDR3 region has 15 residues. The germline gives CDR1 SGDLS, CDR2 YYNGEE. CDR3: CASSGSTSSYNEQFF. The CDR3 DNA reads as TGTGCCAGCAGTGGTAGCACCAGCTCCTACAATGAGCAGTTCTTC. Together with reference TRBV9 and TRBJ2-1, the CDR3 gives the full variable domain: DSGVTQTPKHLITATGQRVTLRCSPRSGDLSVYWYQQSLDQGLQFLIQYYNGEERAKGNILERFSAQQFPDLHSELNLSSLELGDSALYFCASSGSTSSYNEQFFGPGTRLTVL.

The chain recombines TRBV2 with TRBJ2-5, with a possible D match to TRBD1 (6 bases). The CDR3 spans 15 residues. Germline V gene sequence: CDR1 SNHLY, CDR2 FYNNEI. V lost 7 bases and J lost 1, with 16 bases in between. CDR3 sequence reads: CASIRQGTPQETQYF. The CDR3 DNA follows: TGTGCCAGCATCAGGCAGGGGACGCCCCAAGAGACCCAGTACTTC.

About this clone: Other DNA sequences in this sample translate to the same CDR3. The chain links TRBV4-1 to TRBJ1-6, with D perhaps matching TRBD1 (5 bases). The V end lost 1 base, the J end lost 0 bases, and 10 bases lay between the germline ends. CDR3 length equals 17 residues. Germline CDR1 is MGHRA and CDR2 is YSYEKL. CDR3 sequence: CASSQGTGGSYNSPLHF. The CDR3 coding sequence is TGCGCCAGCAGCCAAGGAACAGGTGGCTCCTATAATTCACCCCTCCACTTT.

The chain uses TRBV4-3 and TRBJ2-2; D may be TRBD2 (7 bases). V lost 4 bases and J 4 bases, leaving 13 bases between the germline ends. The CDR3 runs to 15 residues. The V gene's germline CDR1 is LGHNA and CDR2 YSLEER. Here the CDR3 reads CASSPRGAATGELFF. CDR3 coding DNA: TGCGCCAGCAGCCCTCGGGGGGCGGCCACCGGGGAGCTGTTTTTT.

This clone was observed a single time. CDR3 coding DNA: TGCAGCGTTGGGTGGGACATCAATTCACCCCTCCACTTT. Translating gives CSVGWDINSPLHF. V is TRBV29-1 and J is TRBJ1-6; TRBD1 might be the D (6 bases). CDR1 and CDR2 from the germline V gene are SQVTM and ANQGSEA. Trimming cost V 4 bases and J 7 bases, with 11 bases left between them. The CDR3 has 13 amino acids.

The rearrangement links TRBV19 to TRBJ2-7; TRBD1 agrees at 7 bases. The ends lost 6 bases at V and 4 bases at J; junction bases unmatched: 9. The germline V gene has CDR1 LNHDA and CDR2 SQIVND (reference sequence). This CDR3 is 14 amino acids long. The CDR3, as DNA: TGTGCCAGTAGGGGCCGGACAGGAGATTACGAGCAGTACTTC. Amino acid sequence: CASRGRTGDYEQYF.

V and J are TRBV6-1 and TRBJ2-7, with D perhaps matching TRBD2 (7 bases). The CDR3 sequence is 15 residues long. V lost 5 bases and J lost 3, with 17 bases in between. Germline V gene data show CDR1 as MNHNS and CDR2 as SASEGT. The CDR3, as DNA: TGTGCCAGCAGTCAGCGGGGACATCCGATCTACGAGCAGTACTTC. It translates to CASSQRGHPIYEQYF.

For the CDR3, the DNA is TGTGCCAGTAGTATTACGAGGGGGCCCCAGTACTTC. Translated, it gives CASSITRGPQYF. The chain recombines TRBV19 with TRBJ2-7; TRBD1 aligns across 7 bases. Germline V gives CDR1 LNHDA, CDR2 SQIVND (reference sequence). V shed 3 bases, J shed 10 bases, and the junction held 6 bases outside the gene matches. The CDR3 contains 12 residues.

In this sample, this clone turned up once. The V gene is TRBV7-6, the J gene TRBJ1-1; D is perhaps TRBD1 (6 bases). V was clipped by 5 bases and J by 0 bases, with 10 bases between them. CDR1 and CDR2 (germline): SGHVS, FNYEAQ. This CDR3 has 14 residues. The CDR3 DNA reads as TGTGCCAGCAGCCTCGGACAGATGAACACTGAAGCTTTCTTT. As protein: CASSLGQMNTEAFF.